This T cell receptor (beta chain) was sequenced during a study of shared clonotypes between healthy human individuals. Notes on the study in general: In general, naive subsets displayed greater estimated richness than memory subsets did.

Looked up from germline, CDR1 is SGHDN and CDR2 is FVKESK. The CDR3 totals 14 residues. V dropped 1 base and J dropped 3 bases, with 9 bases sitting between them. As concerns this clone: The antigen is undetermined.

Only in-frame clones appear in the TCRdb table, and some are missing; sequencing was by immunoSEQ multiplex PCR. The sample holds 300,000 to 400,000 clones, over 70% seen once. CD45RA-negative memory and CD45RA+ naive subsets were split from the CD4+ cells. The clonotype was recovered from a man aged 30 to 39 in good health. Sequenced material: memory CD4+ T cells sorted from blood. Subset of the sample: CD45RA-negative fraction. The chain links TRBV14 to TRBJ1-1; maybe TRBD1 (6 bases). The CDR3 coding sequence is TGTGCCAGCAGCCAAGTAAACAGGGACACTGAAGCTTTCTTT. Encoded protein: CASSQVNRDTEAFF.